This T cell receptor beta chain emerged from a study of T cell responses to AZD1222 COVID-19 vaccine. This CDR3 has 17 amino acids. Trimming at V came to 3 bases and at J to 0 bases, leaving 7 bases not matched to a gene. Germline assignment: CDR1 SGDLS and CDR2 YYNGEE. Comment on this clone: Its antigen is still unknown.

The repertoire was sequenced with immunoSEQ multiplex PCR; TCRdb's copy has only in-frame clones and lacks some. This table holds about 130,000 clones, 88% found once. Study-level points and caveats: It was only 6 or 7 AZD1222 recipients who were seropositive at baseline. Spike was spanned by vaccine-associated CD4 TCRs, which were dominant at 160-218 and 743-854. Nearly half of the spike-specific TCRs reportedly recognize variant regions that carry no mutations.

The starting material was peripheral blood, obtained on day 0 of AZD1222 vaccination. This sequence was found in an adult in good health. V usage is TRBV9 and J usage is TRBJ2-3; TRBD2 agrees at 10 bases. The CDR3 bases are TGTGCCAGCAGCGAGCCGGGACTAGCGTCTAGCACAGATACGCAGTATTTT. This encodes CASSEPGLASSTDTQYF. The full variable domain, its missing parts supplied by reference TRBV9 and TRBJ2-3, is DSGVTQTPKHLITATGQRVTLRCSPRSGDLSVYWYQQSLDQGLQFLIQYYNGEERAKGNILERFSAQQFPDLHSELNLSSLELGDSALYFCASSEPGLASSTDTQYFGPGTRLTVL.